Below are 29 T cell receptor beta chains sequenced from a single sample in a study of human T cells and chemical hapten exposure. TCRdb reprocessed the RACE reads via MiXCR and lists one record per CDR3 protein. The data show about 120,000 distinct CDR3 sequences, approximately 13% seen once. Time point of the sample: patch test 1, 2 weeks after DPC sensitization. Stated treatment: therapeutic diphenylcyclopropenone sensitization with weekly scalp DPC. The specimen was whole blood, collected in connection with sensitization to the hapten diphenylcyclopropenone (DPC). These receptors were obtained from a man aged 18 to 30 with alopecia areata. Some clones in this sample may be carry-over from other donors' samples.

This clonotype was seen at least ten times. The V and J genes are TRBV7-2 and TRBJ2-1; a weak D match, TRBD2 (6 bases). The CDR3 is 15 amino acids. Germline-derived CDR1 and CDR2 are SGHTA and FQGNSA. The V end was cut by 2 bases, the J end by 6 bases, with 14 bases between. CDR3 sequence (DNA): TGTGCCAGCAGCTTAATGGGGGGAACCGGCAATGAGCAGTTCTTC. Its translation: CASSLMGGTGNEQFF.

The V call is TRBV14, the J call TRBJ1-2; D is unclear. Germline CDR1 is SGHDN and CDR2 is FVKESK. The CDR3 has 14 residues. Trimming cost V 1 base and J 8 bases, with 14 bases left between them. The DNA for the CDR3 is TGTGCCAGCAGCCAAGCTTCGAGTAGCAGAGGCTACACCTTC. Its protein is CASSQASSSRGYTF.

The sample holds a few counts of this clonotype. The chain couples TRBV27 to TRBJ2-1; the D gene is possibly TRBD1 (6 bases). Deletions cut 6 bases from V and 3 bases from J, with 15 bases between. The CDR3 totals 15 residues. CDR1 is MNHEY and CDR2 is SMNVEV in the germline V gene (reference sequence). This CDR3 reads CASRQGVKGYNEQFF. The DNA for the CDR3 is TGTGCCAGCAGACAGGGCGTAAAGGGCTACAATGAGCAGTTCTTC.

This clonotype was seen ten or more times. The chain uses TRBV4-3 and TRBJ1-3; 8 bases match TRBD1. Per the germline V gene, CDR1 is LGHNA and CDR2 is YSLEER. After removal of 4 bases from V and 5 bases from J, the junction contained 10 bases not matched to a gene. The CDR3 totals 16 residues. This CDR3 reads CASSPSRQGKRNTIYF. The CDR3 DNA is TGCGCCAGCAGCCCCTCCCGACAGGGGAAAAGAAACACCATATATTTT.

This clonotype was observed a few times. The chain recombines TRBV7-8 with TRBJ2-4; no reliable D call. The CDR3 is 14 residues long. V lost 1 base and J lost 5, with 9 bases in between. CDR1 is SGHVS, CDR2 FQNEAQ, per germline. CDR3 loop: CASSLVRSENIQYF. For the CDR3, the DNA is TGTGCCAGCAGCTTAGTCAGGTCCGAAAACATTCAGTACTTC.

The rearrangement links TRBV5-4 to TRBJ2-5; tentatively, D is TRBD1 or TRBD2 (6 bases each). Germline V gene data show CDR1 as SGHNT and CDR2 as YYREEE (reference sequence). CDR3 size: 14 residues. Trimming left V 0 bases short and J 4 bases short, with 10 bases between. The CDR3 region has the DNA TGTGCCAGCAGCTTGGGGGGGGCCTCAGAGACCCAGTACTTC. It is translated as CASSLGGASETQYF.

This clonotype was observed a few times. The chain joins TRBV29-1 to TRBJ2-7, with D possibly TRBD1 on 5 matching bases. CDR3 length: 13 amino acids. CDR1 and CDR2 from the germline V gene are SQVTM and ANQGSEA. Trimming cost V 1 base and J 3 bases, with 10 bases left between them. CDR3: CSVEGQGIYEQYF. In DNA form, the CDR3 reads TGCAGCGTTGAAGGTCAGGGAATCTACGAGCAGTACTTC.

This clonotype was picked up many times. The chain is built from TRBV6-5 and TRBJ1-1, with D perhaps TRBD1 (5 bases). CDR3 size: 13 residues. The germline V gene has CDR1 MNHEY and CDR2 SVGAGI. The germline V and J ends were trimmed by 7 bases and 1 base, with 10 bases remaining between them. The CDR3 here is CASNEDTNTEAFF. The CDR3 coding sequence is TGTGCCAGCAACGAGGACACGAACACTGAAGCTTTCTTT.

This clonotype was counted many times. This sequence joins TRBV12-3 or TRBV12-4 and TRBJ2-7, with 12 bases that match TRBD2. The CDR3 has 17 residues. V shed 5 bases, J shed 2 bases, and the junction held 10 bases outside the gene matches. CDR3 DNA sequence: TGTGCCAGCAGTGGATATTCGGGACTAGCGGGTCCCTACGAGCAGTACTTC. Its protein product is CASSGYSGLAGPYEQYF.

A few counts support this clonotype. This chain joins TRBV18 and TRBJ1-1; no clear D. With 1 base removed from V and 3 bases from J, the gap between germline ends came to 6 bases. Germline V gene sequence: CDR1 KGHSH, CDR2 LQKENI. There are 13 residues in the CDR3. In DNA form, the CDR3 reads TGTGCCAGCTCACCACGGGCAGACACTGAAGCTTTCTTT. Translating it yields CASSPRADTEAFF.

The rearrangement uses TRBV4-3 and TRBJ1-1, with D possibly being TRBD1 (6 bases). The V gene lost 2 bases and the J gene lost 1 base, with 23 bases spanning the gap. The CDR3 totals 19 residues. The germline gives CDR1 LGHNA, CDR2 YSLEER. The CDR3, as DNA: TGCGCCAGCAGCCAATTCAGACCTACGGACAGCCGGTGGAACACTGAAGCTTTCTTT. Its translation: CASSQFRPTDSRWNTEAFF.

In this sample, this clonotype turned up many times. The V and J genes are TRBV6-2 or TRBV6-3 and TRBJ1-5; no clear D. This CDR3 is 14 amino acids long. CDR1 is MNHEY, CDR2 SVGEGT, per germline. Deletions cut 2 bases from V and 3 bases from J, with 8 bases between. CDR3 sequence reads: CASSYINPNQPQHF. In nucleotides, the CDR3 is TGTGCCAGCAGTTACATAAACCCCAATCAGCCCCAGCATTTT.

This clonotype was counted a few times. The chain is built from TRBV7-8 and TRBJ2-5, with 15 bases fitting TRBD2. Trimming cost V 6 bases and J 4 bases; bases outside gene matches: 6. Germline V gene data show CDR1 as SGHVS and CDR2 as FQNEAQ. The CDR3 spans 16 residues. This CDR3 is CASRRTSGGAPETQYF. The CDR3 coding sequence is TGTGCCAGCAGGCGGACTAGCGGGGGGGCCCCAGAGACCCAGTACTTC.

This clonotype has a handful of counts. This chain links TRBV27 with TRBJ1-2; the D is unclear. The CDR3 runs to 14 residues. Germline CDR1 is MNHEY and CDR2 is SMNVEV (reference sequence). Trimming stripped 1 base from V and 6 bases from J, with 12 bases between. The CDR3 sequence: CASSLYGPVHGYTF. The CDR3 bases are TGTGCCAGCAGTTTATACGGGCCGGTCCATGGCTACACCTTC.

The sample holds a few counts of this clonotype. The chain combines TRBV4-2 with TRBJ2-1; TRBD2 matches at 8 bases. V shed 6 bases, J shed 3 bases, and the junction held 7 bases outside the gene matches. CDR1 is LGHNA, CDR2 YNFKEQ, per germline. The CDR3 loop spans 15 amino acids. The CDR3 reads CASRSAGENYNEQFF. The CDR3 DNA reads as TGTGCCAGCAGATCAGCGGGGGAGAACTACAATGAGCAGTTCTTC.

This clonotype has a handful of counts. This sequence joins TRBV6-6 and TRBJ2-3; possible D gene TRBD2, 6 bases. CDR3 length equals 13 residues. Trimming cost V 2 bases and J 5 bases, with 8 bases left between them. Germline V gene lookup returns CDR1 MNHNY and CDR2 SVGAGI (reference sequence). Here the CDR3 reads CASSYTEGDTQYF. CDR3 in DNA: TGTGCCAGCAGTTACACGGAGGGAGATACGCAGTATTTT.

The sample holds a few counts of this clonotype. This sequence joins TRBV3-1 and TRBJ1-4; D gene ambiguous. CDR3 length equals 14 residues. The V end was cut by 4 bases, the J end by 0 bases, with 6 bases between. The germline V gene has CDR1 LGHDT and CDR2 YNNKEL (reference sequence). For the CDR3, the DNA is TGTGCCAGCAGCCCGGGGACAACTAATGAAAAACTGTTTTTT. As protein: CASSPGTTNEKLFF. The entire variable domain, with the rest obtained from reference TRBV3-1 and TRBJ1-4, is as follows: DTAVSQTPKYLVTQMGNDKSIKCEQNLGHDTMYWYKQDSKKFLKIMFSYNNKELIINETVPNRFSPKSPDKAHLNLHINSLELGDSAVYFCASSPGTTNEKLFFGSGTQLSVL.

In its sample, this clonotype was seen a few times. The chain carries TRBV20-1 and TRBJ2-3, with D maybe TRBD1 (6 bases). There are 13 residues in the CDR3. The V end was cut by 3 bases, the J end by 2 bases, with 9 bases between. Germline V gives CDR1 DFQATT, CDR2 SNEGSKA (reference sequence). The CDR3 DNA follows: TGCAGTGCTAGCGAGGGGGACACAGATACGCAGTATTTT. Protein product: CSASEGDTDTQYF.

In its sample, this clonotype was seen a few times. The rearrangement links TRBV3-1 to TRBJ2-1; D tentatively fits TRBD1 or TRBD2 (6 bases each). The CDR3 is 16 residues long. Germline V gene sequence: CDR1 LGHDT, CDR2 YNNKEL (reference sequence). The V and J ends lost 4 bases and 2 bases respectively, with 15 bases between them. CDR3 residues: CASSPAKGGPYNEQFF. The CDR3 nucleotides are TGTGCCAGCAGCCCGGCAAAGGGGGGCCCCTACAATGAGCAGTTCTTC.

This sequence joins TRBV6-6 and TRBJ1-1; D remains unclear. The ends were cut back, 0 bases at V and 5 bases at J, with 7 bases in the middle. Germline V lookup: CDR1 MNHNY, CDR2 SVGAGI (reference sequence). CDR3 length equals 13 residues. The CDR3: CASSYSPRTEAFF. The DNA for the CDR3 is TGTGCCAGCAGTTACTCCCCGAGAACTGAAGCTTTCTTT.

The J gene is TRBJ2-5, the V gene TRBV19; D tentatively fits TRBD1 or TRBD2 (5 bases each). Trimming cost V 5 bases and J 14 bases, with 15 bases left between them. CDR1 LNHDA and CDR2 SQIVND come from the germline V gene (reference sequence). The CDR3 has 11 amino acids. The CDR3, as DNA: TGTGCCAGTAGTCCTGGGGGAGACCTATACTTC. It encodes CASSPGGDLYF.

The V call is TRBV11-2, the J call TRBJ2-2; D is unclear. CDR3 size: 14 residues. Trimming removed 1 base from V and 7 bases from J, with 10 bases in between. The germline V gene encodes CDR1 SGHAT and CDR2 FQNNGV. The CDR3 region is CASSLVLGDGELFF. The CDR3 DNA is TGTGCCAGCAGCTTAGTTCTTGGGGACGGGGAGCTGTTTTTT.

The chain couples TRBV27 to TRBJ1-1, with D perhaps TRBD1 (6 bases). Per germline, CDR1 MNHEY and CDR2 SMNVEV (reference sequence). The CDR3 extends over 12 amino acids. Trimming cost V 6 bases and J 5 bases, with 10 bases left between them. The CDR3 is CASRTGSTEAFF. The CDR3 bases are TGTGCCAGCAGAACAGGGTCGACTGAAGCTTTCTTT.

This clonotype appeared many times. V is TRBV20-1 and J is TRBJ1-2; 8 bases map to TRBD1. After removal of 0 bases from V and 1 base from J, the junction contained 7 bases not matched to a gene. Germline V lookup: CDR1 DFQATT, CDR2 SNEGSKA (reference sequence). This CDR3 spans 16 amino acids. This CDR3 is CSARDRGRFLNYGYTF. The DNA for the CDR3 is TGCAGTGCTAGAGACAGGGGGCGATTCCTTAACTATGGCTACACCTTC.

This clonotype was counted at least ten times. DNA of the CDR3: TGCGCCAGCAGCCAAGAGCCACAGGAAAATCAGCCCCAGCATTTT. Its translation: CASSQEPQENQPQHF. The chain links TRBV4-3 to TRBJ1-5; TRBD1 might be the D (5 bases). Germline-derived CDR1 and CDR2 are LGHNA and YSLEER. Trimming cost V 0 bases and J 4 bases, with 10 bases left between them. The CDR3 spans 15 residues.

This clonotype showed up many times. The genes are TRBV6-2 or TRBV6-3 and TRBJ2-2; no reliable D call. Germline loops: CDR1 MNHEY, CDR2 SVGEGT. There are 15 residues in the CDR3. V was clipped by 2 bases and J by 4 bases, with 11 bases between them. The CDR3 nucleotides are TGTGCCAGCAGTTACACCCAGCCCGGCACCGGGGAGCTGTTTTTT. Protein product: CASSYTQPGTGELFF.

V usage is TRBV10-1 and J usage is TRBJ2-3; possibly TRBD1 for D (6 bases). The V gene's germline CDR1 is WNHNN and CDR2 SYGVQD (reference sequence). CDR3 length: 14 amino acids. The V and J ends lost 3 bases and 4 bases respectively, with 11 bases between them. The CDR3 spells CASSDGQGSDTQYF. In DNA form, the CDR3 reads TGCGCCAGCAGTGATGGTCAGGGGTCAGATACGCAGTATTTT.

V and J are TRBV11-2 and TRBJ2-1; tentatively, D is TRBD1 or TRBD2 (6 bases each). Germline V lookup: CDR1 SGHAT, CDR2 FQNNGV. The CDR3 contains 16 residues. Deletions cut 1 base from V and 1 base from J, with 11 bases between. The CDR3 DNA is TGTGCCAGCAGCTTAGTGGGGGGCCGGTCCTACAATGAGCAGTTCTTC. It encodes CASSLVGGRSYNEQFF.

This clonotype was seen repeatedly, ten times or more. The rearrangement uses TRBV7-9 and TRBJ2-7, with D possibly being TRBD2 (5 bases). This CDR3 comprises 13 residues. V was cut by 3 bases and J by 3 bases, with 9 bases left in between. Germline CDR1 and CDR2: SEHNR and FQNEAQ (reference sequence). This CDR3 is CASSLGSGYEQYV. DNA of the CDR3: TGTGCCAGCAGCTTGGGCAGCGGCTACGAGCAGTACGTC.